This T cell receptor beta chain was captured by sequencing in a study of CD8 T cells in ankylosing spondylitis. One entry per CDR3 protein results from TCRdb running MiXCR on the 5' RACE reads. Of approximately 220,000 distinct CDR3 sequences in the sample, roughly 10% were seen once. Findings and limits, study-wide: Those disease-linked clones were CD8+; they were also relatively rare in peripheral blood.

The germline V gene has CDR1 KGHDR and CDR2 SFDVKD. With 5 bases removed from V and 8 bases from J, the gap between germline ends came to 11 bases. This CDR3 has 13 amino acids. This clonotype was detected many times. The antigen is undetermined. V is TRBV24-1 and J is TRBJ1-4; D remains unclear. The sequenced material came from blood, either unsorted or a sorted T cell fraction (not recorded which). The clonotype was recovered from a male donor with ankylosing spondylitis or in good health (not recorded which). The CDR3 sequence is CATSGASEEKLFF. CDR3 in DNA: TGTGCCACCAGTGGAGCCTCTGAGGAAAAACTGTTTTTT.